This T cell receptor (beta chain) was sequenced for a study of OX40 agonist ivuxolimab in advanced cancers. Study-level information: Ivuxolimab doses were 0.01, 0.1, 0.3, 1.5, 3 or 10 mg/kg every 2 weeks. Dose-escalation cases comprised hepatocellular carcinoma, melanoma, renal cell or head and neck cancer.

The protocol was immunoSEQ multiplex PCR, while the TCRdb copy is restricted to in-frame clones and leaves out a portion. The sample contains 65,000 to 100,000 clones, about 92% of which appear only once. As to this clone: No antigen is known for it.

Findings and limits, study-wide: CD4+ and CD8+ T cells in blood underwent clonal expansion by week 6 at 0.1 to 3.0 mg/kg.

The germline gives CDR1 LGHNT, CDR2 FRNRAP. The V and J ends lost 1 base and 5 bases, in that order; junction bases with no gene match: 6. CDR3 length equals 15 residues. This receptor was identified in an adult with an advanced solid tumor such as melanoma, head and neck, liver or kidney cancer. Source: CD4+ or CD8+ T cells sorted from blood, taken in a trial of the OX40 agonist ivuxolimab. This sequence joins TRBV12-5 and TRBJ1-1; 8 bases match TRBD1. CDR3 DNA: TGTGCTAGTGGTTTGGACACAGGGGGAGCGACTGAAGCTTTCTTT. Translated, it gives CASGLDTGGATEAFF.